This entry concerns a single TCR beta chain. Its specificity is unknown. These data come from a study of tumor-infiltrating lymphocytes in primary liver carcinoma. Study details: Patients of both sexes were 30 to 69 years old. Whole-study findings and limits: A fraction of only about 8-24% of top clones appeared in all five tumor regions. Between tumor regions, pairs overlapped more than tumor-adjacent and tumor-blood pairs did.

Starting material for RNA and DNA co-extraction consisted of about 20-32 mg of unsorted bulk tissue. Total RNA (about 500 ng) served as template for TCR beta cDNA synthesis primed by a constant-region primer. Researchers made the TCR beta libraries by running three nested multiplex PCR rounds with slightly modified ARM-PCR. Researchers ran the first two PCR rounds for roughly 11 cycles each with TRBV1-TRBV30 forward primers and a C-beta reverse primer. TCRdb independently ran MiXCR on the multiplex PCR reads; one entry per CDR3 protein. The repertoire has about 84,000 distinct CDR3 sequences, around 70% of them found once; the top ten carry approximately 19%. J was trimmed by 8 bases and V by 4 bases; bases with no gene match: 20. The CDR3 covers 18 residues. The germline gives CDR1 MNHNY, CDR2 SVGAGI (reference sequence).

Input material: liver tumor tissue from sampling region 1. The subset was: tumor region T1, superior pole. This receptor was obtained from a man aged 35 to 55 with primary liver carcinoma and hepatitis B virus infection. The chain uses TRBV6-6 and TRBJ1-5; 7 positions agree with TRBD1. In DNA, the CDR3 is TGTGCCAGCAGTTGCTCGCCCGGGACAGCTTTCGGGAATAAGCCCCAGCATTTT. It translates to CASSCSPGTAFGNKPQHF.